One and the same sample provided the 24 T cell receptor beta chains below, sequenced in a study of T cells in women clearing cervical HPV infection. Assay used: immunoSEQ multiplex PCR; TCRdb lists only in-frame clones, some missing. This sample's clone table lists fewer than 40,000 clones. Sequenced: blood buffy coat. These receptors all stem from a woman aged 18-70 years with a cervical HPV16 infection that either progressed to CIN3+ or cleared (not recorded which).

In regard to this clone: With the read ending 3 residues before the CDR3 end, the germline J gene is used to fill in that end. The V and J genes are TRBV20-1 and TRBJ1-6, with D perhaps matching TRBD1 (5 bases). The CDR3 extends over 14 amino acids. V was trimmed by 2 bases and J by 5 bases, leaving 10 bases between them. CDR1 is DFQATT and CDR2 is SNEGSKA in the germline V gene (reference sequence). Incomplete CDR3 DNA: TGCAGTGCTAGAATGTCGACAGATAATTCACCC. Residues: CSARMSTDNSP. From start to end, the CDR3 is CSARMSTDNSPLHF.

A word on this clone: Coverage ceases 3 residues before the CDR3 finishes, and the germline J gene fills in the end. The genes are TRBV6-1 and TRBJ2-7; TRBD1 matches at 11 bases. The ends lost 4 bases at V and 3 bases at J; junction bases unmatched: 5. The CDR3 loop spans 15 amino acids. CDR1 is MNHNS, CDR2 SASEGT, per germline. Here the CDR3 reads CASSGRTGGIYEQYF. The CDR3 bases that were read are TGTGCCAGCAGTGGAAGGACAGGGGGCATCTACGAG.

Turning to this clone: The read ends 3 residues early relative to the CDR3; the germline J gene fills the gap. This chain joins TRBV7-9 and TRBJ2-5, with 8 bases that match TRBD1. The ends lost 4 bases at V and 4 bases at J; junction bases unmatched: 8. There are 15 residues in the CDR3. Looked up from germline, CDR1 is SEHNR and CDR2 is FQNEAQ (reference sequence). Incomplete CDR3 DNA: TGTGCCAGCAGCTCCCGACTGGGGACAGGAGAGACC. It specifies CASSSRLGTGET. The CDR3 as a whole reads CASSSRLGTGETQYF.

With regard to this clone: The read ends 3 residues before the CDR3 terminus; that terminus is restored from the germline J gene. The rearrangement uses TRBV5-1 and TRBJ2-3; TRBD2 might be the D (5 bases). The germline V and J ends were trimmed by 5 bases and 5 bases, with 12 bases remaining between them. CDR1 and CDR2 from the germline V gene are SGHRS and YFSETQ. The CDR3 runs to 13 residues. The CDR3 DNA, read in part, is TGCGCCAGCAGACCTGACGGGGAAGATACG. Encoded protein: CASRPDGEDT. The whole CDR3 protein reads CASRPDGEDTQYF.

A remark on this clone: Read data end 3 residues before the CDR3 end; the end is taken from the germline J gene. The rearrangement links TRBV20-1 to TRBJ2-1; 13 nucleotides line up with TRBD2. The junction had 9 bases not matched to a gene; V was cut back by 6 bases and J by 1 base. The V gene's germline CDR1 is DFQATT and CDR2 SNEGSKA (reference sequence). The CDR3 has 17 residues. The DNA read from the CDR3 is TGCAGTGCGCAATGGACTAGCGGGAGCGCATCCTACAATGAG. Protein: CSAQWTSGSASYNE. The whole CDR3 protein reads CSAQWTSGSASYNEQFF.

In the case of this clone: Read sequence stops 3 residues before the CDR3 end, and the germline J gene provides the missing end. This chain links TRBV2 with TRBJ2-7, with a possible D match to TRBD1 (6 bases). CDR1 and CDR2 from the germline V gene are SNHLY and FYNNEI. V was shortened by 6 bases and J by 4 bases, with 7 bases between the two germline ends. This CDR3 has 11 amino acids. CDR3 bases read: TGTGCCAGCAGGAGGGGGTACGAG. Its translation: CASRRGYE. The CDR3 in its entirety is CASRRGYEQYF. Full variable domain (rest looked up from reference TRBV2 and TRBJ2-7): EPEVTQTPSHQVTQMGQEVILRCVPISNHLYFYWYRQILGQKVEFLVSFYNNEISEKSEIFDDQFSVERPDGSNFTLKIRSTKLEDSAMYFCASRRGYEQYFGPGTRLTVT.

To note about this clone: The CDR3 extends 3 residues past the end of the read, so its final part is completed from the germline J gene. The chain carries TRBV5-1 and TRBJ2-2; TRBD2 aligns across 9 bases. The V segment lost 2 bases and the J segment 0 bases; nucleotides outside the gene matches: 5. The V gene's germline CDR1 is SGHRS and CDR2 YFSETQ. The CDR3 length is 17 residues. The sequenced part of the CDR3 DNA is TGCGCCAGCAGCTTACCGGGACTAGCTTCGAACACCGGGGAG. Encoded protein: CASSLPGLASNTGE. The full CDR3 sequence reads CASSLPGLASNTGELFF.

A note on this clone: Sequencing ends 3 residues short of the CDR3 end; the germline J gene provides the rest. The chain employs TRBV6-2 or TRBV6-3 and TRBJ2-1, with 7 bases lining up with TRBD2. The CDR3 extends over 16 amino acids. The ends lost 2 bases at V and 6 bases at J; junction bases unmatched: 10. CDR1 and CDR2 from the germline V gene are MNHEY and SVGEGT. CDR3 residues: CASSYARLAVGNEQFF. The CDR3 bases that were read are TGTGCCAGCAGTTACGCCCGACTAGCTGTCGGCAATGAG.

CDR3 region: CASSAPTRGSGNTIYF. The covered CDR3 bases are TGCGCCAGCAGTGCCCCGACAAGAGGCTCTGGAAACACC. The chain carries TRBV10-2 and TRBJ1-3; no clear D gene. The read falls 3 residues short of the CDR3 end, and the missing part is taken from the germline J gene. This CDR3 is built from 16 residues. V was trimmed by 4 bases and J by 0 bases, leaving 13 bases between them. Germline loops: CDR1 WSHSY, CDR2 SAAADI.

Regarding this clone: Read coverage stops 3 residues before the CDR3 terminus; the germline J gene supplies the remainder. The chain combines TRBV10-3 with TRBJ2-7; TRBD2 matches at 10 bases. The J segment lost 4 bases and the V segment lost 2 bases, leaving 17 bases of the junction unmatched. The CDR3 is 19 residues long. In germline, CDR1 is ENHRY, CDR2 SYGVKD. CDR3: CAISEREGLRTSGTYEQYF. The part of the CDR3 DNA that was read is TGTGCCATCAGTGAGAGAGAGGGGCTAAGGACTAGCGGAACTTACGAG.

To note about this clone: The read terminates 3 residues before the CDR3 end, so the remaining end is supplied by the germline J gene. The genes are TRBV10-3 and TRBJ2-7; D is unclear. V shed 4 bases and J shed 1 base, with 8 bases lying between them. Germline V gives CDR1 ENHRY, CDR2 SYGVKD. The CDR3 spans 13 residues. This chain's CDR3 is CAISAVSSYEQYF. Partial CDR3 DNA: TGTGCCATCAGTGCCGTGTCTTCCTACGAG.

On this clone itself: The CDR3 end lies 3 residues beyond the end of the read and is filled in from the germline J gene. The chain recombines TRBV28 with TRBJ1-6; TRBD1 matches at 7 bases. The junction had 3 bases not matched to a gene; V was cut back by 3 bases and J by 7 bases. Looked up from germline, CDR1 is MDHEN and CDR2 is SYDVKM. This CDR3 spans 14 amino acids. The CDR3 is CASSLDRTNSPLHF. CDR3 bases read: TGTGCCAGCAGTTTGGACAGGACGAATTCACCC. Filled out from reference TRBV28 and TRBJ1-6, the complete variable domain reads DVKVTQSSRYLVKRTGEKVFLECVQDMDHENMFWYRQDPGLGLRLIYFSYDVKMKEKGDIPEGYSVSREKKERFSLILESASTNQTSMYLCASSLDRTNSPLHFGNGTRLTVT.

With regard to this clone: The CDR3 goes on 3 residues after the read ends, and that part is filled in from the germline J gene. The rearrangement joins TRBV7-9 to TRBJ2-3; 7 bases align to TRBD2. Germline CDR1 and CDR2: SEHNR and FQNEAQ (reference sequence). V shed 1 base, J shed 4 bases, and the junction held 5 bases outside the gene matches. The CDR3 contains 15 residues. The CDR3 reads CASSLVGGSADTQYF. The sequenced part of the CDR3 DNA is TGTGCCAGCAGCTTAGTCGGGGGGTCGGCAGATACG.

Incomplete CDR3 DNA: TGTGCCAGTAGTGGGGGGACCACAGATACG. Encoded protein: CASSGGTTDT. The whole CDR3 sequence reads CASSGGTTDTQYF. The chain carries TRBV19 and TRBJ2-3, with D tentatively TRBD2 (6 bases). The read comes to an end 3 residues before the CDR3 does, leaving the germline J gene to fill in the end. CDR3 length equals 13 residues. CDR1 is LNHDA and CDR2 is SQIVND in the germline V gene (reference sequence). With 5 bases removed from V and 2 bases from J, the gap between germline ends came to 8 bases. Filled out from reference TRBV19 and TRBJ2-3, the complete variable domain reads DGGITQSPKYLFRKEGQNVTLSCEQNLNHDAMYWYRQDPGQGLRLIYYSQIVNDFQKGDIAEGYSVSREKKESFPLTVTSAQKNPTAFYLCASSGGTTDTQYFGPGTRLTVL.

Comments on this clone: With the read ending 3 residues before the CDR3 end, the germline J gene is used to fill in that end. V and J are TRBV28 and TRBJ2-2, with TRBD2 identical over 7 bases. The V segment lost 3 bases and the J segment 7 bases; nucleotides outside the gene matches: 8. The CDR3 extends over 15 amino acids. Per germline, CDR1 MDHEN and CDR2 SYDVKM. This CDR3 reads CASSLGGTQLGELFF. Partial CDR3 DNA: TGTGCCAGCAGTTTGGGGGGGACTCAACTCGGGGAG.

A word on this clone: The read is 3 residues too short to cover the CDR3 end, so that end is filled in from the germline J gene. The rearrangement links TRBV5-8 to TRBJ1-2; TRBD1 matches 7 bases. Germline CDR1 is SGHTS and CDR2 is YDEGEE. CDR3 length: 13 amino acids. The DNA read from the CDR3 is TGTGCCAGCAGCTTGCGACAGGGCCAGGGC. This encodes CASSLRQGQG. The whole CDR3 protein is CASSLRQGQGYTF.

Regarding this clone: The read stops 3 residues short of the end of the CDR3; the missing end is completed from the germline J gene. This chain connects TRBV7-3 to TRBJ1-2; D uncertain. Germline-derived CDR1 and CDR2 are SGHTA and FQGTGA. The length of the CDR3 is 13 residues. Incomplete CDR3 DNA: TGTGCCAGCAGCCCGGGTCGGGTAGAAGGC. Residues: CASSPGRVEG. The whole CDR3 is CASSPGRVEGYTF.

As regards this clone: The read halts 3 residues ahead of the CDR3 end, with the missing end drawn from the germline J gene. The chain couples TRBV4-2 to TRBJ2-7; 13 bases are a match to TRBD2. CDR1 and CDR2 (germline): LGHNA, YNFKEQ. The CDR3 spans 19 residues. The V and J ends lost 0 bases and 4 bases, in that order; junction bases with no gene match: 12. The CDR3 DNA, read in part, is TGTGCCAGCAGCCAAGATTCCCCCATGACTAGCGGGAGGATTTACGAG. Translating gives CASSQDSPMTSGRIYE. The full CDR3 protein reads CASSQDSPMTSGRIYEQYF.

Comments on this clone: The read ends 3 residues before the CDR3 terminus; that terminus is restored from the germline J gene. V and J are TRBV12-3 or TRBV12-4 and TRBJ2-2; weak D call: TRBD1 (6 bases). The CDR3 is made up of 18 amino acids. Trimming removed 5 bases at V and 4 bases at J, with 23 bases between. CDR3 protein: CASSLRVGTLALTGELFF. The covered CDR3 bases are TGTGCCAGCAGTCTAAGGGTGGGGACATTGGCTCTCACCGGGGAG.

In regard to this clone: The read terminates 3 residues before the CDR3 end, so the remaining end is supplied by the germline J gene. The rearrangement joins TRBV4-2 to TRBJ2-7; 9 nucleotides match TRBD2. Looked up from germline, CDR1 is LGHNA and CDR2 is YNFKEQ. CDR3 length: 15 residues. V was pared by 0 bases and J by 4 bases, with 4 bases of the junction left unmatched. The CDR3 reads CASSQEETSGYEQYF. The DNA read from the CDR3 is TGTGCCAGCAGCCAAGAGGAGACTAGCGGATACGAG.

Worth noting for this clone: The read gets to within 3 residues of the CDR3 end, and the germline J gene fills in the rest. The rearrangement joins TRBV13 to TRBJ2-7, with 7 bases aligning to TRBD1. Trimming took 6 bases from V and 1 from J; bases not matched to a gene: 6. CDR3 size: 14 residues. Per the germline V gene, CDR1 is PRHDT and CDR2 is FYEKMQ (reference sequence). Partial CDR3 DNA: TGTGCCAGCAGGGATACAGGGGCATCCTACGAG. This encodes CASRDTGASYE. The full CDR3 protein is CASRDTGASYEQYF.

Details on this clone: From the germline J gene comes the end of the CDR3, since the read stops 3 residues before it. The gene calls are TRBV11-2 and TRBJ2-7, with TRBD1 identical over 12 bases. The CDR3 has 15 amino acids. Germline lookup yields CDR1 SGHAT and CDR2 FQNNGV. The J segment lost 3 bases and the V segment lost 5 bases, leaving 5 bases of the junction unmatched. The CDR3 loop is CASSPGQGAFYEQYF. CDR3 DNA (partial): TGTGCCAGCAGCCCGGGACAGGGGGCTTTCTACGAG.

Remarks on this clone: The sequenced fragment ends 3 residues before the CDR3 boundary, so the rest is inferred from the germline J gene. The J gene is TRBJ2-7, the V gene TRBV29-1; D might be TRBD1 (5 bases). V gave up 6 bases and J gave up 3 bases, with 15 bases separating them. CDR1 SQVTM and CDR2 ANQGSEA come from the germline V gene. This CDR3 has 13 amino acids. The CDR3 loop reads CSVNDQGFYEQYF. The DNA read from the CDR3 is TGCAGCGTCAACGACCAGGGATTCTACGAG.

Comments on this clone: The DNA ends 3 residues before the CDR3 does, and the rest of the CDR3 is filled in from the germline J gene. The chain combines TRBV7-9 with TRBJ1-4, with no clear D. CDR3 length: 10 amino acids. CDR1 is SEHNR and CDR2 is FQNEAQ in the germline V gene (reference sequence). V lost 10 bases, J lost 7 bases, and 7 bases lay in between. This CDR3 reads CAIEVEKLFF. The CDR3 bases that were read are TGTGCCATCGAGGTTGAAAAA.